A selection of T cell receptor beta chains follows, all from one sample in a study of blood T cell repertoires in COVID-19. Using immunoSEQ multiplex PCR, the repertoire was profiled, and TCRdb retains in-frame clones only, with some absent. The repertoire holds about 490,000 clones, roughly 85% seen once, with roughly 3.1% in the top ten. Sequenced material: peripheral blood. These receptors came from a human donor in a cohort sampled during active COVID-19. The CDR3 runs from the conserved cysteine through the conserved F or W. A D gene is named only where the DNA matches it firmly. The size field is filled for only some rows; it gives once, few, many or a size class.

D gene,J gene,clone size,V gene,CDR3 protein,CDR3 DNA
NA,TRBJ2-5,NA,TRBV5-1,CASSDQIQETQYF,TGCGCCAGCAGCGATCAGATACAAGAGACCCAGTACTTC
NA,TRBJ1-2,few,TRBV15,CATRRTASSNYGYTF,TGTGCCACCAGGAGGACAGCGTCTTCTAACTATGGCTACACCTTC
TRBD2,TRBJ2-3,NA,TRBV7-3,CASSQTSGRDTQYF,TGTGCCAGCAGCCAGACTAGCGGGAGGGATACGCAGTATTTT
TRBD1,TRBJ2-7,NA,TRBV6-5,CASKSRGYSEQYF,TGTGCCAGCAAAAGCAGGGGGTACTCCGAGCAGTACTTC
NA,TRBJ2-7,many,TRBV3-1/TRBV3-2,CASSQAVYEQYF,TGTGCCAGCAGCCAAGCGGTCTACGAGCAGTACTTC
NA,TRBJ1-2,NA,TRBV21-1,CASSRAGPIYGYTF,TGTGCCAGCAGCAGGGCAGGGCCCATCTATGGCTACACCTTC
TRBD2,TRBJ2-7,NA,TRBV28,CASRGTSGSYEQYF,TGTGCCAGCAGAGGGACTAGCGGGAGTTACGAGCAGTACTTC
NA,TRBJ1-1,NA,TRBV6-2/TRBV6-3,CASSYHRRGLTNTEAFF,TGTGCCAGCAGTTACCATCGCAGGGGTTTAACGAACACTGAAGCTTTCTTT
NA,TRBJ2-5,once,TRBV28,CASRGGTTQGTQYF,TGTGCCAGCAGAGGGGGGACTACCCAAGGAACCCAGTACTTC
TRBD2,TRBJ2-5,NA,TRBV28,CASSPGTTQTQYF,TGTGCCAGCAGCCCCGGGACTACCCAGACCCAGTACTTC
NA,TRBJ2-1,NA,TRBV28,CASSLLSGEVNEQFF,TGTGCCAGCAGTTTATTGAGCGGAGAGGTGAATGAGCAGTTCTTC
NA,TRBJ1-6,NA,TRBV3-1/TRBV3-2,CASSPIRGSNSPLHF,TGTGCCAGCAGCCCTATCCGGGGGTCGAATTCACCCCTCCACTTT
NA,TRBJ1-2,NA,TRBV5-1,CASSLVGRTNYGYTF,TGCGCCAGCAGCTTGGTAGGCAGGACTAACTATGGCTACACCTTC
TRBD1,TRBJ2-7,NA,TRBV4-2,CASSQVTDRDYEQYF,TGTGCCAGCAGCCAAGTAACGGACAGGGACTACGAGCAGTACTTC
NA,TRBJ2-7,NA,TRBV5-1,CASSLGGGSPYEQYF,TGCGCCAGCAGCTTGGGAGGAGGGAGCCCCTACGAGCAGTACTTC
NA,TRBJ1-1,NA,TRBV6-5,CASSYSPGDTEAFF,TGTGCCAGCAGTTACTCACCCGGGGACACTGAAGCTTTCTTT
TRBD1,TRBJ2-7,few,TRBV19,CASSLQGQGTYEQYF,TGTGCCAGTAGCCTCCAAGGACAGGGCACCTACGAGCAGTACTTC
NA,TRBJ2-4,NA,TRBV7-3,CASSLGGLNIQYF,TGTGCCAGCAGTTTAGGAGGTTTGAACATTCAGTACTTC
NA,TRBJ2-1,NA,TRBV28,CASSSPSGAGSYNEQFF,TGTGCCAGCAGCTCACCCTCCGGGGCGGGATCTTACAATGAGCAGTTCTTC
TRBD1,TRBJ1-1,NA,TRBV5-1,CASSGTVLNTEAFF,TGCGCCAGCAGTGGGACAGTTCTGAACACTGAAGCTTTCTTT
NA,TRBJ1-1,NA,TRBV30,CAWSVLATRDTEAFF,TGTGCCTGGAGTGTACTAGCCACAAGGGACACTGAAGCTTTCTTT
TRBD2,TRBJ2-1,NA,TRBV2,CASSAGLAAYNEQFF,TGTGCCAGCAGCGCGGGACTAGCGGCGTACAATGAGCAGTTCTTC
NA,TRBJ2-7,NA,TRBV6-5,CASIRGFGGTYEQYF,TGTGCCAGCATAAGGGGGTTTGGGGGAACCTACGAGCAGTACTTC
NA,TRBJ1-3,NA,TRBV6-1,CASSDRAMNTIYF,TGTGCCAGCAGTGACAGGGCAATGAACACCATATATTTT
TRBD2,TRBJ2-7,NA,TRBV29-1,CSVPVGAGGYEQYF,TGCAGCGTCCCGGTTGGGGCGGGAGGCTACGAGCAGTACTTC
TRBD1,TRBJ1-4,NA,TRBV7-9,CASSSGTGALREKLFF,TGTGCCAGCAGTTCCGGGACAGGGGCCTTACGGGAAAAACTGTTTTTT
TRBD1,TRBJ2-5,NA,TRBV7-3,CASSSSGQGQETQYF,TGTGCCAGCAGCTCTTCTGGACAGGGTCAAGAGACCCAGTACTTC
NA,TRBJ1-3,NA,TRBV28,CASSRTAVGNTIYF,TGTGCCAGCAGTCGGACAGCCGTTGGAAACACCATATATTTT
NA,TRBJ2-7,many,TRBV28,CASSLDQLGYEQYF,TGTGCCAGCAGTTTGGACCAACTAGGCTACGAGCAGTACTTC
TRBD1,TRBJ1-5,NA,TRBV3-1/TRBV3-2,CASSRDRWSNQPQHF,TGTGCCAGCAGTCGGGACAGGTGGAGCAATCAGCCCCAGCATTTT
NA,TRBJ1-1,NA,TRBV12-3/TRBV12-4,CASTGDGTEAFF,TGTGCCTCAACAGGTGACGGCACTGAAGCTTTCTTT
TRBD1,TRBJ1-4,NA,TRBV4-2,CASRTGTGNEKLFF,TGTGCCAGCCGGACCGGGACAGGGAATGAAAAACTGTTTTTT
NA,TRBJ2-5,NA,TRBV9,CASSVVDYSQETQYF,TGTGCCAGCAGCGTAGTCGACTATAGCCAAGAGACCCAGTACTTC
TRBD2,TRBJ2-1,once,TRBV15,CATRPGTSGQGDNEQFF,TGTGCCACCAGACCCGGGACTAGCGGGCAGGGTGACAATGAGCAGTTCTTC
TRBD1,TRBJ1-2,NA,TRBV6-1,CASSAHTSTGGSGYGYTF,TGTGCCAGCAGTGCCCACACATCCACAGGGGGCTCTGGCTATGGCTACACCTTC
NA,TRBJ2-3,NA,TRBV10-2,CASQVGESTDTQYF,TGCGCCAGTCAGGTTGGGGAGAGCACAGATACGCAGTATTTT
TRBD1,TRBJ1-1,NA,TRBV9,CASSAWTGDNTEAFF,TGTGCCAGCAGTGCCTGGACAGGGGATAACACTGAAGCTTTCTTT
TRBD1,TRBJ1-5,NA,TRBV30,CAWSADRGSQPQHF,TGTGCCTGGAGTGCGGACAGGGGGAGTCAGCCCCAGCATTTT
NA,TRBJ1-2,NA,TRBV7-2,CASSPEGYGYTF,TGTGCCAGCAGCCCCGAGGGTTATGGCTACACCTTC
TRBD1,TRBJ1-1,NA,TRBV6-5,CASSYRDSTEAFF,TGTGCCAGCAGTTACCGGGACAGCACTGAAGCTTTCTTT
NA,TRBJ1-1,NA,TRBV5-1,CASSLFPGQENTEAFF,TGCGCCAGCAGCTTATTCCCGGGACAAGAGAACACTGAAGCTTTCTTT
TRBD1,TRBJ1-2,once,TRBV12-3/TRBV12-4,CASSRTGDGGYTF,TGTGCCAGCAGTCGGACAGGGGACGGTGGCTACACCTTC
NA,TRBJ2-5,few,TRBV11-3,CASSLGGVEQETQYF,TGTGCCAGCAGCTTAGGGGGAGTGGAACAAGAGACCCAGTACTTC
TRBD1,TRBJ2-7,NA,TRBV7-4,CASSLNGGQGAHEQYF,TGTGCCAGCAGCTTGAACGGTGGGCAGGGGGCCCACGAGCAGTACTTC
TRBD2,TRBJ2-1,few,TRBV30,CAWSAPRLAGPYNEQFF,TGTGCCTGGAGTGCCCCCCGACTAGCGGGTCCCTACAATGAGCAGTTCTTC
TRBD1,TRBJ2-6,NA,TRBV5-1,CASSLNTGDSGANVLTF,TGCGCCAGCAGCTTAAATACAGGGGACTCTGGGGCCAACGTCCTGACTTTC
NA,TRBJ2-7,NA,TRBV19,CASSPLSREEQYF,TGTGCCAGTAGTCCTCTTTCGCGGGAAGAGCAGTACTTC
TRBD1,TRBJ1-1,NA,TRBV5-3,CARSHRGSDTEAFF,TGTGCCAGAAGCCACAGGGGATCGGACACTGAAGCTTTCTTT
TRBD1,TRBJ2-5,NA,TRBV11-2,CASSRTGPLSKETQYF,TGTGCCAGCAGCCGGACAGGGCCTCTATCAAAAGAGACCCAGTACTTC
TRBD1,TRBJ1-2,NA,TRBV2,CASTPFTRTGTTF,TGTGCCAGCACTCCGTTTACCCGGACAGGAACCACCTTC
NA,TRBJ1-2,NA,TRBV30,CAWRDSQAAYIYGYTF,TGTGCCTGGAGAGACTCACAAGCGGCATATATCTATGGCTACACCTTC
TRBD1,TRBJ1-2,once,TRBV30,CAWSQRQGGGYTF,TGTGCCTGGAGTCAGCGACAGGGAGGTGGCTACACCTTC
TRBD1,TRBJ1-2,NA,TRBV7-2,CASSFDRGENYGYTF,TGTGCCAGCAGCTTCGACAGGGGGGAGAACTATGGCTACACCTTC
NA,TRBJ1-3,NA,TRBV7-2,CASSSGLSGNTIYF,TGTGCCAGCAGCTCAGGGCTCTCTGGAAACACCATATATTTT
NA,TRBJ2-1,few,TRBV12-5,CASGPLIGDEQFF,TGTGCTAGTGGTCCGTTGATCGGGGATGAGCAGTTCTTC
TRBD2,TRBJ2-1,NA,TRBV5-4,CASSLSGSPSYNEQFF,TGTGCCAGCAGCCTTAGCGGGAGCCCGTCCTACAATGAGCAGTTCTTC
NA,TRBJ1-1,once,TRBV6-1,CASSEAAWGLGLGNTEAFF,TGTGCCAGCAGTGAAGCGGCCTGGGGCCTGGGTTTAGGGAACACTGAAGCTTTCTTT